The clone carrying this T cell receptor beta chain was observed a few times. Its specificity is unknown. The germline V gene has CDR1 MDHEN and CDR2 SYDVKM. Trimming removed 4 bases from V and 7 bases from J, with 8 bases in between. The CDR3 has 13 residues. The data stem from a study of T cells after yellow fever vaccination. In TCRdb, the 5' RACE reads were re-called with MiXCR into one record per CDR3 protein. Seen here are about 300,000 distinct CDR3 sequences, 8.5% to 10% observed once, and the top ten hold around 3.3%. Study outcomes and limitations: Highly abundant clonotypes carried over from the bulk population could end up in FACS-sorted repertoires as contaminants.

The chain is built from TRBV28 and TRBJ1-6; D is uncertain. The material was CD4+ T cells sorted from PBMCs, obtained 5 days after the yellow fever booster vaccination. This TCR was sampled from a man in his late teens or twenties who received the YFV17D yellow fever vaccine. This CDR3 reads CASSSGINSPLHF. The CDR3 DNA follows: TGTGCCAGCAGTTCCGGGATCAATTCACCCCTCCACTTT.